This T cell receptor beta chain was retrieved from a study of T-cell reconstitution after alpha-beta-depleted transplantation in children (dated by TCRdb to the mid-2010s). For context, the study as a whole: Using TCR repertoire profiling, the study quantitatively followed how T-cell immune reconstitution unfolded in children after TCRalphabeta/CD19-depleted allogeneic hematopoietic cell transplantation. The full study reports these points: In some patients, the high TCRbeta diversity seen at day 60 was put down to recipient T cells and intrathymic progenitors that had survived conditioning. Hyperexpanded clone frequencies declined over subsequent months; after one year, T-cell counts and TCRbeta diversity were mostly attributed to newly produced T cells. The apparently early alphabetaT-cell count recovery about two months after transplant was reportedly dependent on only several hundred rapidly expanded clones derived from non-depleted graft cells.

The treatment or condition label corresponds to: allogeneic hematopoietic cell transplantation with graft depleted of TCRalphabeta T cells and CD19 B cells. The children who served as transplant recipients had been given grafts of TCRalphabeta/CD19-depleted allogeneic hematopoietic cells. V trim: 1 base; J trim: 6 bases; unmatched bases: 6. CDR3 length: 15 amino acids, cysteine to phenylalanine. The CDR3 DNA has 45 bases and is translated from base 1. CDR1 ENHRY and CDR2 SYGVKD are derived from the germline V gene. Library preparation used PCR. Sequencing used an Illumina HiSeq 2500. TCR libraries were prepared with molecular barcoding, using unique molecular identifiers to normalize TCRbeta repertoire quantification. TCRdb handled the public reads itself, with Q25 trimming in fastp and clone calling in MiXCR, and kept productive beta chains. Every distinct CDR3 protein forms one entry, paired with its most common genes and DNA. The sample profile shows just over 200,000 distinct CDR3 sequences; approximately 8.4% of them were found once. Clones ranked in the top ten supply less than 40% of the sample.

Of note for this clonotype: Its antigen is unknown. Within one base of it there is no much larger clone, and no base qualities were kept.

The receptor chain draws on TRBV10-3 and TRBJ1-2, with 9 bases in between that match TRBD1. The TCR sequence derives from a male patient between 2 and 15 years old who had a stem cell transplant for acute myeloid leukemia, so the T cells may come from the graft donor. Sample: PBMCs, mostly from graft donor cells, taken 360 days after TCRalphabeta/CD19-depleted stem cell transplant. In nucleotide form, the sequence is TGTGCCATCAGTGAGTTCGGGACAGGGAAGGATGGCTACACCTTC. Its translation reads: CAISEFGTGKDGYTF.